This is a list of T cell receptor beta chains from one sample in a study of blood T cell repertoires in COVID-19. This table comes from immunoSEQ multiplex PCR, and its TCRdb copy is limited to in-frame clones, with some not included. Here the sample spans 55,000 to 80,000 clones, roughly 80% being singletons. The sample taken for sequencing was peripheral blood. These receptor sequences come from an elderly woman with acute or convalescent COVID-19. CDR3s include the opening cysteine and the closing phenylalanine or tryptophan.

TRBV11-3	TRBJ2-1	CASSLGTGTSGRNEQFF
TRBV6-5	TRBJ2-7	CASSYSPGGSYEQYF
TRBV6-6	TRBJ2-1	CASSYSGTSGDNEQFF
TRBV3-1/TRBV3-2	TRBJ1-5	CASSRTGHGNQPQHF
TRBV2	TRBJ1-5	CASSRRQGASNQPQHF
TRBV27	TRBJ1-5	CASSGVSGNQPQHF
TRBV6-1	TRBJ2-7	CASSMTSGPYEQYF
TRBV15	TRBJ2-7	CATSRDWTGEEQYF
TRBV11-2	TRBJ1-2	CASSSPVGTGGHGYTF
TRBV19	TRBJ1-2	CASSRQFNYGYTF
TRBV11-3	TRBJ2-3	CASSLPRAVGPTDTQYF
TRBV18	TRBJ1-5	CASSPLGQGVGARQPQHF
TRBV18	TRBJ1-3	CASSPLNYQGQMSSGNTIYF
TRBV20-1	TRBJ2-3	CSASGAGSTDTQYF
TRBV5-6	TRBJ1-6	CASRGPNNSPLHF
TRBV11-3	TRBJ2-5	CASSRTNQETQYF
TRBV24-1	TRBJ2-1	CATSDLTAGGYNEQFF
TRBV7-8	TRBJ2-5	CASSLGGGNTQETQYF
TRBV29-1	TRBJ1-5	CSVRDRETQPQHF
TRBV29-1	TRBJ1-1	CSVDITGVNTEAFF
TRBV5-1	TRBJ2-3	CASSLALSDGTQYF
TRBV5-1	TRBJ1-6	CASSLGGNGNSPLHF
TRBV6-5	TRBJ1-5	CASSQAYNQPQHF
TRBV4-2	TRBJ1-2	CASSQEQGVDYGYTF
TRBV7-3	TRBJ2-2	CASSLEGQYTGELFF
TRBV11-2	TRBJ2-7	CASSLDRAYEQYF
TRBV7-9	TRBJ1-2	CASSLAGQGANGYTF
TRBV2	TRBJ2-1	CASSGESYNEQFF
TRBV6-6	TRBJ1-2	CASSRQGAGGYTF
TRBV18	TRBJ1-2	CASSPGQNYGYTF
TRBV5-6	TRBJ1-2	CASSLKVGGHYGYTF
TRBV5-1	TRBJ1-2	CASRAGTGDHGYTF
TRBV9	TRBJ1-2	CASSVGSAGGSGYTF
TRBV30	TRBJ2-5	CAWNRVYQETQYF
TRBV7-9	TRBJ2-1	CASSLMQPIGAREQFF
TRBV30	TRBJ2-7	CAWKNRANSYEQYF
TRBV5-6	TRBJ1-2	CASSLQGNYGYTF
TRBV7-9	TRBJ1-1	CASSSVTAWVAFF
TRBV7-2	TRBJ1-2	CASSLVSGWSGYTF
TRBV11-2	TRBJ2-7	CASSLGLAGDEQYF
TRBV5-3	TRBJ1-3	CARSSTGCAGNTIYF
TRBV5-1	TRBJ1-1	CASSQGWNTEAFF
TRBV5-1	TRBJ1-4	CASGQGGEGEKLFF
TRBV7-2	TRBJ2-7	CASSSQAGGPRPEQYF
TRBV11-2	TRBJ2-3	CASSLGPSSTDTQYF
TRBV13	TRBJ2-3	CASSLWRTSGGINLVADTQYF
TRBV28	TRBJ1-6	CASSFRRGMGDSPLHF
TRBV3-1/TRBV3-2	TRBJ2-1	CASSQDDRGNNEQFF
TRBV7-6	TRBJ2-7	CASSLAPGQTYEQYF
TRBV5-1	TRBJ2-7	CASRPDRGREQYF
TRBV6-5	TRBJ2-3	CASSSSADTQYF
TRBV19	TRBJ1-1	CASSIGRWQANTEAFF
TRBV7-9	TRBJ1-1	CASSAGQFTPNTEAFF
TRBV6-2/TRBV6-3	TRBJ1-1	CASSYSSRNTEAFF
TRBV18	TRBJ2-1	CASSPRLLAGDYNEQFF
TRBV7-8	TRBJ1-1	CASSLVGGFGTEAFF
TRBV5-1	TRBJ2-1	CASSLRGQVRSSYNEQFF
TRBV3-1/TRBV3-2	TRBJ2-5	CASSQAGTGAETQYF
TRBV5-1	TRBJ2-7	CASSERQGNYEQYF